A single sample is the source of the 7 T cell receptor beta chains below, sequenced in a study of cytomegalovirus exposure and HLA in healthy donors. TCRdb keeps only in-frame clones here, not all; method: immunoSEQ multiplex PCR. The data show some 170,000 clones, 85% to 90% seen once. Sample: PBMCs. The source of these receptors is a woman aged 25 to 39 in good health and CMV-seronegative.

V and J are TRBV27 and TRBJ1-5; the D gene is possibly TRBD1 (5 bases). Germline loops: CDR1 MNHEY, CDR2 SMNVEV (reference sequence). V gave up 7 bases and J gave up 1 base, with 17 bases separating them. The CDR3 extends over 16 amino acids. The CDR3 DNA sequence: TGTGCCAGCACTTTCGCGGGGCTTTGGAGCAATCAGCCCCAGCATTTT. Protein product: CASTFAGLWSNQPQHF.

The V and J genes are TRBV7-8 and TRBJ1-1; a possible D gene is TRBD1 (5 bases). Germline-derived CDR1 and CDR2 are SGHVS and FQNEAQ. This CDR3 region has 16 residues. With 4 bases removed from V and 3 bases from J, the gap between germline ends came to 18 bases. The CDR3 sequence is CASSSIGRGADTEAFF. The CDR3 DNA sequence: TGTGCCAGCAGCTCAATCGGAAGGGGCGCGGACACTGAAGCTTTCTTT.

For the CDR3, the DNA is TGTGCCAGCAGCGCTCCACTAGCGGGGGCGAACACCGGGGAGCTGTTTTTT. It is translated as CASSAPLAGANTGELFF. This chain uses TRBV9 with TRBJ2-2; 11 bases align to TRBD2. Per germline, CDR1 SGDLS and CDR2 YYNGEE. The CDR3 runs to 17 residues. The junction had 4 bases not matched to a gene; V was cut back by 3 bases and J by 0 bases.

The sample holds a few counts of this clone. The rearrangement uses TRBV5-1 and TRBJ2-7; maybe TRBD1 (6 bases). The CDR3 loop spans 13 amino acids. V lost 4 bases to trimming and J lost 6 bases, with 14 bases between them. CDR1 and CDR2 from the germline V gene are SGHRS and YFSETQ. CDR3 protein: CASSQGTGTEQYF. CDR3 nucleotides: TGCGCCAGCAGCCAGGGGACGGGTACCGAGCAGTACTTC.

The chain has TRBV7-9 and TRBJ1-1; TRBD1 matches at 11 bases. The germline gives CDR1 SEHNR, CDR2 FQNEAQ (reference sequence). With 1 base clipped from V and 8 bases from J, the junction kept 12 bases outside the gene matches. CDR3 length equals 17 residues. CDR3 protein: CASSLEASGQGAVEAFF. CDR3 bases: TGTGCCAGCAGCTTAGAGGCGTCCGGACAGGGGGCTGTGGAAGCTTTCTTT.

This clone was picked up a small number of times. This chain uses TRBV6-4 with TRBJ1-6; the D gene is possibly TRBD1 (6 bases). The ends were cut back, 11 bases at V and 7 bases at J, with 9 bases in the middle. This CDR3 is 11 amino acids long. Germline V gene lookup returns CDR1 MRHNA and CDR2 SNTAGT. CDR3 region: CAQGLNSPLHF. For the CDR3, the DNA is TGTGCCCAGGGGTTGAATTCACCCCTCCACTTT.

V and J are TRBV4-2 and TRBJ2-3; D not resolved. Trimming stripped 3 bases from V and 4 bases from J, with 11 bases between. This CDR3 is built from 14 residues. Germline CDR1 and CDR2: LGHNA and YNFKEQ. The CDR3 here is CASSQNRLSDTQYF. The CDR3 DNA sequence: TGTGCCAGCAGCCAGAACAGATTGTCAGATACGCAGTATTTT.